Listed here are 12 T cell receptor beta chains from one sample, sequenced in a study of T cells in Graves' hyperthyroidism and ophthalmopathy. Regions amplified from RNA transcripts were the TCR beta CDR3 regions. Primed by the HTBI set, a first-round RT-PCR was run on the TCR CDR3. TCRdb itself ran the multiplex PCR reads through MiXCR, one entry per CDR3 protein. Among about 570,000 distinct CDR3 sequences listed, just over 45% were seen once. Sequences were obtained from peripheral blood or thyroid tissue (not recorded which). The receptors were gathered from an adult woman with Graves' disease, either hyperthyroidism or ophthalmopathy (not recorded which).

The V call is TRBV2, the J call TRBJ2-5; 9 bases fit TRBD1. Germline V gene sequence: CDR1 SNHLY, CDR2 FYNNEI. This CDR3 region has 14 residues. J lost 7 bases, V lost 5 bases, and 8 bases had no gene match. DNA for the CDR3: TGTGCCAGCAGTAGGACAGGGGACGTTCGGACCCAGTACTTC. It translates to CASSRTGDVRTQYF.

The V and J genes are TRBV7-8 and TRBJ1-1; no definite D call. CDR1 is SGHVS, CDR2 FQNEAQ, per germline. CDR3 length: 12 amino acids. Trimming removed 6 bases from V and 5 bases from J, with 10 bases in between. The CDR3, as DNA: TGTGCCAGCAGTTACTCGAGTACTGAAGCTTTCTTT. It encodes CASSYSSTEAFF. The whole variable domain, remainder taken from reference TRBV7-8 and TRBJ1-1, is GAGVSQSPRYKVAKRGQDVALRCDPISGHVSLFWYQQALGQGPEFLTYFQNEAQLDKSGLPSDRFFAERPEGSVSTLKIQRTQQEDSAVYLCASSYSSTEAFFGQGTRLTVV.

The chain couples TRBV15 to TRBJ2-2; TRBD1 or TRBD2 may be the D gene (5 bases each). The V end was cut by 1 base, the J end by 4 bases, with 16 bases between. This CDR3 spans 17 amino acids. The V gene's germline CDR1 is LNHNV and CDR2 YYDKDF (reference sequence). The CDR3 DNA reads as TGTGCCACCAGCAGAGGCGGTGGGGGACCCTCCACCGGGGAGCTGTTTTTT. Its protein product is CATSRGGGGPSTGELFF.

This clonotype was recorded at least ten times. The CDR3 spells CASSPEGTRDAPQHF. CDR3 sequence (DNA): TGTGCCAGTAGTCCAGAGGGGACCCGCGACGCGCCCCAGCATTTT. The chain couples TRBV19 to TRBJ1-5, with D possibly matching TRBD1 (5 bases). Trimming shortened V by 5 bases and J by 9 bases, and 20 bases separated the two germline ends. CDR3 length: 15 amino acids. Germline V gene sequence: CDR1 LNHDA, CDR2 SQIVND (reference sequence).

The genes are TRBV10-3 and TRBJ1-2; the D gene is possibly TRBD1 (6 bases). The germline V gene has CDR1 ENHRY and CDR2 SYGVKD. The CDR3 consists of 15 residues. V lost 5 bases and J lost 7, with 20 bases in between. The CDR3, as DNA: TGTGCCATCAGTACTTATGAGAGGGGGAGGGCTGGCTACACCTTC. This gives the protein CAISTYERGRAGYTF.

This clonotype showed up many times. The V gene is TRBV6-5, the J gene TRBJ2-2; TRBD2 matches at 10 bases. The germline V gene encodes CDR1 MNHEY and CDR2 SVGAGI. With 7 bases clipped from V and 5 bases from J, the junction kept 7 bases outside the gene matches. CDR3 length equals 15 residues. The CDR3, as DNA: TGTGCCAGCACTTTAGCTAGCGGGAGAACCGGGGAGCTGTTTTTT. Encoded protein: CASTLASGRTGELFF.

This clonotype was recorded at least ten times. This chain joins TRBV28 and TRBJ1-5; maybe TRBD1 (5 bases). Germline V CDR1 and CDR2: MDHEN, SYDVKM. This CDR3 region has 14 residues. Trimming took off 8 bases at V and 3 bases at J, with 14 bases between the two ends. DNA of the CDR3: TGTGCCAGCTTGTCCAGAGGGGACAATCAGCCCCAGCATTTT. Its protein product is CASLSRGDNQPQHF.

The rearrangement joins TRBV28 to TRBJ2-2; no clear D gene. The CDR3 totals 13 residues. Trimming shortened V by 3 bases and J by 4 bases, and 6 bases separated the two germline ends. Germline values: CDR1 MDHEN, CDR2 SYDVKM. The CDR3 DNA reads TGTGCCAGCAGTTTTACCCTCACCGGGGAGCTGTTTTTT. It is translated as CASSFTLTGELFF.

Points on this clonotype: Sequence at one end of the junction differs from germline and may be a read error. V usage is TRBV6-4 and J usage is TRBJ2-6; weak D call: TRBD1 (6 bases). From germline, CDR1 is MRHNA and CDR2 SNTAGT. The CDR3 is 12 amino acids. CDR3 DNA: TGTGCCAGCAGCGCTACAGGGAACACTGAAGCTTTC. Protein: CASSATGNTEAF.

The CDR3 coding sequence is TGTGCCAGCAGCTTGGGGTTGAGAGCCTTGAACACTGAAGCTTTCTTT. Its protein product is CASSLGLRALNTEAFF. The rearrangement uses TRBV5-5 and TRBJ1-1; no reliable D call. This CDR3 is built from 16 residues. V dropped 0 bases and J dropped 0 bases, with 12 bases sitting between them. Germline V CDR1 and CDR2: SGHKS, YYEKEE (reference sequence).

V gene TRBV9 combines with J gene TRBJ2-7, with 9 bases identical to TRBD1. Losses at the gene ends were 3 bases for V and 6 bases for J; bases not matched to a gene: 10. Germline CDR1 and CDR2: SGDLS and YYNGEE. This CDR3 is built from 15 residues. This CDR3 reads CASSAHPGQGGEQYF. DNA for the CDR3: TGTGCCAGCAGCGCACACCCGGGACAGGGTGGCGAGCAGTACTTC.

This chain uses TRBV5-4 with TRBJ1-2; D not certain. The CDR3 loop spans 13 amino acids. The V end was cut by 1 base, the J end by 7 bases, with 11 bases between. The germline gives CDR1 SGHNT, CDR2 YYREEE (reference sequence). The chain's CDR3 is CASSLTASSGYTF. The CDR3 coding sequence is TGTGCCAGCAGCTTGACAGCTAGCTCTGGCTACACCTTC. Together with reference TRBV5-4 and TRBJ1-2, the CDR3 gives the full variable domain: ETGVTQSPTHLIKTRGQQVTLRCSSQSGHNTVSWYQQALGQGPQFIFQYYREEENGRGNFPPRFSGLQFPNYSSELNVNALELDDSALYLCASSLTASSGYTFGSGTRLTVV.